Following are 25 T cell receptor beta chains from one sample sequenced in a study of blood T cell repertoires in COVID-19 (dated by TCRdb to 2018 to 2020). To prepare the library, the immunoSEQ multiplex PCR assay was applied. The table comes from immuneACCESS by way of TCRdb, which keeps in-frame sequences with V and J called. Part of the clones is missing from these tables; in studies checked, under half for an unresolved V gene and the rest for unknown reasons. The sample table holds approximately 180,000 clones, of which approximately 78% were seen once. Approximately 15% of the sample goes to the ten largest clones. The sequenced sample consisted of PBMCs or T cells enriched from blood (not recorded which). These receptor sequences come from a woman between 45 and 60 years old who had recovered from COVID-19.

This clone was recorded many times. This same CDR3 is encoded by further DNA sequences in the sample. The V gene is TRBV30, the J gene TRBJ1-5; 7 positions agree with TRBD1. The trim removed 2 bases at V and 4 bases at J, leaving 2 bases unmatched. There are 13 residues in the CDR3. The germline V gene encodes CDR1 GTSNPN and CDR2 SVGIG (reference sequence). CDR3 protein: CAWSTTGNQPQHF. As DNA, the CDR3 is TGTGCCTGGAGTACGACAGGGAATCAGCCCCAGCATTTT.

This chain links TRBV7-8 with TRBJ2-7; D may be TRBD1 (8 bases). Germline V gene lookup returns CDR1 SGHVS and CDR2 FQNEAQ. V shed 1 base and J shed 4 bases, with 17 bases lying between them. CDR3 length: 16 amino acids. This CDR3 is CASSLGLTGGLYEQYF. The DNA of the CDR3 is TGTGCCAGCAGCTTAGGGCTTACAGGGGGACTATACGAGCAGTACTTC.

This chain links TRBV24-1 with TRBJ2-3; D not resolved. This CDR3 is built from 12 residues. V gave up 6 bases and J gave up 2 bases, with 5 bases separating them. Germline V gene lookup returns CDR1 KGHDR and CDR2 SFDVKD. CDR3 residues: CATSSVTDTQYF. DNA of the CDR3: TGTGCCACCAGTTCGGTCACAGATACGCAGTATTTT.

The chain joins TRBV15 to TRBJ1-5; maybe TRBD1 (6 bases). V was clipped by 4 bases and J by 1 base, with 8 bases between them. Germline loops: CDR1 LNHNV, CDR2 YYDKDF (reference sequence). CDR3 length: 14 amino acids. The CDR3 loop is CATSNRESNQPQHF. The CDR3 DNA is TGTGCCACCAGCAACAGGGAGAGCAATCAGCCCCAGCATTTT.

This clone has just one count. V gene TRBV5-4 combines with J gene TRBJ2-3; D is unclear. Per germline, CDR1 SGHNT and CDR2 YYREEE (reference sequence). Between the trimmed V and J ends, which lost 5 bases and 0 bases, there was a span of 25 bases. The CDR3 covers 19 residues. The CDR3 sequence is CASSSGGFGSPTSTDTQYF. CDR3 DNA: TGTGCCAGCAGTTCCGGTGGCTTTGGGTCTCCGACTAGCACAGATACGCAGTATTTT.

This clone was seen many times. The V call is TRBV19, the J call TRBJ1-5; D perhaps matches TRBD1 (6 bases). Germline assignment: CDR1 LNHDA and CDR2 SQIVND (reference sequence). The CDR3 is made up of 16 amino acids. Trimming shortened V by 6 bases and J by 0 bases, and 15 bases separated the two germline ends. CDR3: CASRRTVEVSNQPQHF. The CDR3 DNA reads TGTGCCAGTAGAAGGACAGTCGAGGTTAGCAATCAGCCCCAGCATTTT.

This clone has just a few counts. The CDR3 region is CASSPPGKNTEAFF. CDR3 DNA sequence: TGTGCCAGCTCACCCCCAGGGAAGAACACTGAAGCTTTCTTT. The chain combines TRBV18 with TRBJ1-1; perhaps TRBD1 as D (5 bases). Germline assignment: CDR1 KGHSH and CDR2 LQKENI. Trimming left V 3 bases short and J 1 base short, with 9 bases between. This CDR3 comprises 14 residues.

This clone has more than one count but fewer than ten. V usage is TRBV11-2 and J usage is TRBJ2-3; possible D gene TRBD2, 7 bases. Germline CDR1 and CDR2: SGHAT and FQNNGV. The CDR3 sequence is 16 residues long. V was pared by 7 bases and J by 2 bases, with 19 bases between. CDR3 region: CASNRARGGVTDTQYF. The CDR3 region has the DNA TGTGCCAGCAATCGGGCTAGGGGGGGGGTCACAGATACGCAGTATTTT.

V gene TRBV5-1 combines with J gene TRBJ1-5; D uncertain. The V gene's germline CDR1 is SGHRS and CDR2 YFSETQ. CDR3 length equals 15 residues. V lost 4 bases and J lost 2, with 13 bases in between. The CDR3 is CASSPDGSGNQPQHF. CDR3 bases: TGCGCCAGCAGCCCCGACGGGAGTGGCAATCAGCCCCAGCATTTT. Full variable domain (outside the CDR3, taken from reference TRBV5-1 and TRBJ1-5): KAGVTQTPRYLIKTRGQQVTLSCSPISGHRSVSWYQQTPGQGLQFLFEYFSETQRNKGNFPGRFSGRQFSNSRSEMNVSTLELGDSALYLCASSPDGSGNQPQHFGDGTRLSIL.

This clone was observed a handful of times. V gene TRBV7-6 combines with J gene TRBJ2-2, with TRBD2 as a possible D gene (6 bases). Germline values: CDR1 SGHVS, CDR2 FNYEAQ. V lost 1 base and J 3 bases, leaving 15 bases between the germline ends. This CDR3 is 17 amino acids long. In nucleotides, the CDR3 is TGTGCCAGCAGCTTAGTCAGCCCTAGCGTCGACACCGGGGAGCTGTTTTTT. It codes for CASSLVSPSVDTGELFF.

The V and J genes are TRBV5-1 and TRBJ1-1; TRBD1 matches 9 bases. V shed 4 bases, J shed 5 bases, and the junction held 6 bases outside the gene matches. Germline V gene lookup returns CDR1 SGHRS and CDR2 YFSETQ. The CDR3 runs to 14 residues. In nucleotides, the CDR3 is TGCGCCAGCAGCGCACAGACAGGGGGTACTGAAGCTTTCTTT. Translated: CASSAQTGGTEAFF.

This clone was counted at least ten times. V is TRBV4-1 and J is TRBJ1-4; 8 nucleotides align to TRBD1. V shed 4 bases and J 3 bases; nucleotides not matched to a gene: 7. This CDR3 is built from 16 residues. The germline V gene encodes CDR1 MGHRA and CDR2 YSYEKL. Here the CDR3 reads CASSLAQGAANEKLFF. The DNA for the CDR3 is TGCGCCAGCAGCCTCGCCCAGGGGGCGGCTAATGAAAAACTGTTTTTT.

The V call is TRBV9, the J call TRBJ2-5; 7 bases map to TRBD1. J gave up 2 bases and V 4 bases, and 8 bases lay outside the gene matches. The germline gives CDR1 SGDLS, CDR2 YYNGEE. CDR3 length: 15 amino acids. CDR3 region: CASSFSGTAQETQYF. The DNA for the CDR3 is TGTGCCAGCAGCTTCTCCGGGACAGCACAAGAGACCCAGTACTTC.

The chain carries TRBV5-6 and TRBJ2-5; TRBD1 aligns across 7 bases. The V segment lost 3 bases and the J segment 5 bases; nucleotides outside the gene matches: 1. The CDR3 has 12 amino acids. Germline CDR1 and CDR2: SGHDT and YYEEEE. In DNA form, the CDR3 reads TGTGCCAGCAGCTCACAGGGGGAGACCCAGTACTTC. Its translation is CASSSQGETQYF. Full variable domain (missing parts from reference TRBV5-6 and TRBJ2-5): DAGVTQSPTHLIKTRGQQVTLRCSPKSGHDTVSWYQQALGQGPQFIFQYYEEEERQRGNFPDRFSGHQFPNYSSELNVNALLLGDSALYLCASSSQGETQYFGPGTRLLVL.

The chain employs TRBV7-8 and TRBJ2-7, with a weak D call TRBD2 (5 bases). V was cut by 5 bases and J by 5 bases, with 10 bases left in between. This CDR3 spans 12 amino acids. Germline assignment: CDR1 SGHVS and CDR2 FQNEAQ. CDR3: CASSTGFNEQYF. The DNA of the CDR3 is TGTGCCAGCAGCACGGGATTTAACGAGCAGTACTTC.

This chain links TRBV20-1 with TRBJ2-3; TRBD2 agrees at 7 bases. Germline V gene lookup returns CDR1 DFQATT and CDR2 SNEGSKA (reference sequence). Losses at the gene ends were 3 bases for V and 0 bases for J; bases not matched to a gene: 6. The CDR3 is 15 residues long. The CDR3 DNA follows: TGCAGTGCTAGTTCTAGCGGAACTAGCACAGATACGCAGTATTTT. This sequence encodes CSASSSGTSTDTQYF.

V is TRBV30 and J is TRBJ2-1; D perhaps matches TRBD2 (6 bases). The length of the CDR3 is 11 residues. Germline lookup yields CDR1 GTSNPN and CDR2 SVGIG (reference sequence). The CDR3 bases are TGTGGGGGTCGTGGAGGGTGGGAGCAGTTCTTC. Its translation is CGGRGGWEQFF.

This clone was recorded a few times. The CDR3 sequence is CASGFGGEETQYF. CDR3 DNA sequence: TGTGCTAGTGGATTTGGGGGGGAAGAGACCCAGTACTTC. The gene calls are TRBV12-5 and TRBJ2-5, with 7 positions matching TRBD2. The length of the CDR3 is 13 residues. Per the germline V gene, CDR1 is LGHNT and CDR2 is FRNRAP. Trimming took 6 bases from V and 3 from J; bases not matched to a gene: 4.

The chain combines TRBV5-1 with TRBJ2-7; perhaps TRBD1 as D (6 bases). The CDR3 sequence is 15 residues long. Trimming took 2 bases from V and 2 from J, leaving 14 bases between them. CDR1 and CDR2 (germline): SGHRS, YFSETQ. The CDR3 region is CASSFTQGSAYEQYF. The CDR3 DNA is TGCGCCAGCAGCTTCACCCAGGGGTCTGCCTACGAGCAGTACTTC.

V gene TRBV6-6 combines with J gene TRBJ2-1; the match to TRBD1 covers 11 bases. CDR1 and CDR2 (germline): MNHNY, SVGAGI (reference sequence). The CDR3 covers 14 residues. Germline trimming cut 6 bases from V and 7 bases from J; bases unmatched to any gene: 5. CDR3 sequence reads: CASRPGTGGNEQFF. The CDR3 DNA follows: TGTGCCAGCAGGCCGGGGACAGGGGGGAATGAGCAGTTCTTC.

The V call is TRBV28, the J call TRBJ1-5; 10 nucleotides align to TRBD1. This CDR3 region has 18 residues. The J segment lost 1 base and the V segment lost 4 bases, leaving 10 bases of the junction unmatched. Germline CDR1 and CDR2: MDHEN and SYDVKM. The CDR3 coding sequence is TGTGCCAGCAGTTCTACCGGGACAGGGGCGAGAAGCAATCAGCCCCAGCATTTT. Encoded protein: CASSSTGTGARSNQPQHF.

V is TRBV11-2 and J is TRBJ1-2, with 9 bases fitting TRBD1. Germline CDR1 reads SGHAT; CDR2 reads FQNNGV. The ends lost 4 bases at V and 3 bases at J; junction bases unmatched: 12. The CDR3 has 17 residues. The CDR3 DNA follows: TGTGCCAGCAGCTCCCTCCTCCGGGACAGGGACCACTATGGCTACACCTTC. The encoded protein is CASSSLLRDRDHYGYTF.

The genes are TRBV19 and TRBJ2-1; D remains unclear. From germline, CDR1 is LNHDA and CDR2 SQIVND (reference sequence). The CDR3 sequence is 13 residues long. Trimming stripped 4 bases from V and 6 bases from J, with 10 bases between. CDR3 sequence: CASSTPNANEQFF. In DNA, the CDR3 is TGTGCCAGTAGTACGCCTAATGCCAATGAGCAGTTCTTC.

The J gene is TRBJ1-1, the V gene TRBV29-1, with TRBD1 matching 8 bases. V dropped 7 bases and J dropped 1; count of bases not matched to a gene: 17. Germline V gene data show CDR1 as SQVTM and CDR2 as ANQGSEA. The CDR3 totals 17 residues. CDR3: CSATDREFGFKNTEAFF. The DNA for the CDR3 is TGCAGCGCCACGGACAGGGAATTTGGGTTTAAGAACACTGAAGCTTTCTTT. Combining the CDR3 with reference TRBV29-1 and TRBJ1-1 gives the whole variable domain SAVISQKPSRDICQRGTSLTIQCQVDSQVTMMFWYRQQPGQSLTLIATANQGSEATYESGFVIDKFPISRPNLTFSTLTVSNMSPEDSSIYLCSATDREFGFKNTEAFFGQGTRLTVV.

The table lists this clone with a count of one. This chain joins TRBV3-1 (or the pseudogene TRBV3-2) and TRBJ2-5, with D hard to call. Germline values: CDR1 LGHDT, CDR2 YNNKEL (reference sequence). Trimming took off 6 bases at V and 5 bases at J, with 10 bases between the two ends. CDR3 length: 12 residues. This CDR3 reads CASSQAGETQYF. CDR3 DNA sequence: TGTGCCAGCAGTCAGGCTGGGGAGACCCAGTACTTC.